This is a list of T cell receptor beta chains from one sample in a study of Graves' ophthalmopathy and Graves' hyperthyroidism. TCRdb processed the multiplex PCR reads anew with MiXCR; each CDR3 protein has one entry. The profile shows about 410,000 distinct CDR3 sequences, about 16% of them singletons. Sequencing was performed on peripheral blood. These receptor sequences come from a woman under 30 with Graves' ophthalmopathy. Both conserved end residues are part of each CDR3. A D gene is named only where the DNA matches it firmly. Size is stated for part of the rows, as once, few or many counts, or as a class when the clone is expanded.

J gene: TRBJ1-1
D gene: -
V gene: TRBV19
clone size: -
CDR3 DNA: TGTGCCAGTAGTATAACCCACACGTGGGGACCGAACACTGAAGCTTTCTTT
CDR3 protein: CASSITHTWGPNTEAFF

J gene: TRBJ2-7
D gene: TRBD2
V gene: TRBV20-1
clone size: many
CDR3 DNA: TGCAGTGCATGGACTAGCGGGGAGGACGAGCAGTACTTC
CDR3 protein: CSAWTSGEDEQYF

J gene: TRBJ1-5
D gene: -
V gene: TRBV28
clone size: many
CDR3 DNA: TGTGCCAGCGGGGTGGAGGGGAAAGGTCAGCCCCAGCATTTT
CDR3 protein: CASGVEGKGQPQHF

J gene: TRBJ1-1
D gene: TRBD1
V gene: TRBV29-1
clone size: many
CDR3 DNA: TGCAGCGTTGGGTACCGACAGGGGCGGTTCAACACTGAAGCTTTCTTT
CDR3 protein: CSVGYRQGRFNTEAFF

J gene: TRBJ1-1
D gene: -
V gene: TRBV20-1
clone size: few
CDR3 DNA: TGCAGTGCTCCCGGGCCTCGAGGCATTGAAGCTTTCTTT
CDR3 protein: CSAPGPRGIEAFF

J gene: TRBJ2-5
D gene: -
V gene: TRBV6-5
clone size: -
CDR3 DNA: TGTGCCAGCAGTTACGACAGAGGGGGAGAGACCCAGTACTTC
CDR3 protein: CASSYDRGGETQYF

J gene: TRBJ1-6
D gene: TRBD1
V gene: TRBV12-3/TRBV12-4
clone size: -
CDR3 DNA: TGTGCCAGCAGATTTACGGGACAGGGTTTTTATAATTCACCCCTCCACTTT
CDR3 protein: CASRFTGQGFYNSPLHF

J gene: TRBJ2-7
D gene: TRBD2
V gene: TRBV5-1
clone size: many
CDR3 DNA: TGCGCCAGCAGCTTTGGGACTAGCGGGCCCTCCGGTTACGAGCAGTACTTC
CDR3 protein: CASSFGTSGPSGYEQYF

J gene: TRBJ2-3
D gene: TRBD2
V gene: TRBV24-1
clone size: -
CDR3 DNA: TGTGCCACCAGTGATTTGAGGGCCGAGCGGGAGCGCACAGATACGCAGTATTTT
CDR3 protein: CATSDLRAERERTDTQYF

J gene: TRBJ1-1
D gene: -
V gene: TRBV9
clone size: many
CDR3 DNA: TGTGCCAGCAGCGCCACAGGATCCACTGAAGCTTTCTTT
CDR3 protein: CASSATGSTEAFF